A single sample is the source of the 26 T cell receptor beta chains below, sequenced in a study of T cell responses to AZD1222 COVID-19 vaccine (dated by TCRdb to the early 2020s). The receptor library was made with the immunoSEQ multiplex PCR assay. TCRdb re-hosts the immuneACCESS table, in-frame sequences only. Its copies lack some clones; in the studies checked, an unresolved V gene accounts for under half of them, and the cause for the rest is not known. The sample records more than 95,000 clones, around 85% of which are singletons. Jointly, the top ten make up 4.4% of the sample. According to the study, the label for this sample's time point signals: about 28 days (+/-7) after the second vaccine dose. The source was peripheral blood, collected 28 days after the second AZD1222 dose. These receptors came from an adult who received the AZD1222 COVID-19 vaccine.

The rearrangement links TRBV10-1 to TRBJ1-2, with unresolved D. The germline gives CDR1 WNHNN, CDR2 SYGVQD (reference sequence). Trimming pared 8 bases from V and 3 bases from J, leaving 10 bases between. CDR3 size: 12 residues. The DNA of the CDR3 is TGCGCCAGCTCAGGCAGAGACTATGGCTACACCTTC. Translating gives CASSGRDYGYTF.

The V and J genes are TRBV7-9 and TRBJ1-1; D ambiguous. CDR1 SEHNR and CDR2 FQNEAQ come from the germline V gene (reference sequence). The CDR3 length is 15 residues. Trimming took off 2 bases at V and 1 base at J, with 11 bases between the two ends. This chain's CDR3 is CASSLPGSSNTEAFF. The DNA of the CDR3 is TGTGCCAGCAGCTTACCGGGGTCCTCGAACACTGAAGCTTTCTTT.

The V and J genes are TRBV3-1 (or the pseudogene TRBV3-2) and TRBJ1-4; possible D gene TRBD1, 6 bases. In germline, CDR1 is LGHDT, CDR2 YNNKEL (reference sequence). V lost 2 bases to trimming and J lost 7 bases, with 14 bases between them. There are 15 residues in the CDR3. The CDR3 region is CASSQRGRGTEKLFF. The CDR3 DNA sequence: TGTGCCAGCAGCCAACGGGGCAGGGGTACTGAAAAACTGTTTTTT.

This clone was detected only a few times. The gene calls are TRBV5-5 and TRBJ1-1, with TRBD1 as a possible D gene (5 bases). Germline V lookup: CDR1 SGHKS, CDR2 YYEKEE (reference sequence). The CDR3 sequence is 16 residues long. V was pared by 4 bases and J by 0 bases, with 16 bases between. The CDR3 spells CASSGLDSLMNTEAFF. DNA of the CDR3: TGTGCCAGCAGCGGGCTCGACAGCCTCATGAACACTGAAGCTTTCTTT.

This clone was counted once. The V call is TRBV6-4, the J call TRBJ2-3, with 9 bases identical to TRBD2. The V and J ends lost 2 bases and 2 bases, in that order; junction bases with no gene match: 20. The CDR3 sequence is 21 residues long. Germline V gene sequence: CDR1 MRHNA, CDR2 SNTAGT. The CDR3 protein is CASSDPKSWRGGSNNTDTQYF. Here the CDR3 DNA reads TGTGCCAGCAGTGACCCGAAGTCTTGGCGGGGGGGAAGTAATAACACAGATACGCAGTATTTT.

The V call is TRBV27, the J call TRBJ2-4; maybe TRBD1 (6 bases). The V end was cut by 4 bases, the J end by 7 bases, with 20 bases between. Germline CDR1 MNHEY, CDR2 SMNVEV (reference sequence). The CDR3 is 16 amino acids. CDR3: CASSSRNRDRGNIQYF. The CDR3, as DNA: TGTGCCAGCAGTTCCCGGAACAGGGATAGGGGTAACATTCAGTACTTC.

The gene calls are TRBV6-5 and TRBJ1-6, with 7 bases that match TRBD1. The junction had 4 bases not matched to a gene; V was cut back by 7 bases and J by 7 bases. The CDR3 is 13 residues long. Germline V gene data show CDR1 as MNHEY and CDR2 as SVGAGI. CDR3 residues: CASIRQGNSPLHF. CDR3 nucleotide sequence: TGTGCCAGCATAAGACAGGGAAATTCACCCCTCCACTTT.

The genes are TRBV12-3 or TRBV12-4 and TRBJ1-4, with TRBD1 identical over 10 bases. The CDR3 runs 13 residues. J gave up 10 bases and V 4 bases, and 3 bases lay outside the gene matches. CDR3 bases: TGTGCCAGCAGTTACGGACAGGGGGGAAAACTGTTTTTT. It translates to CASSYGQGGKLFF.

The chain has TRBV6-1 and TRBJ2-4; D might be TRBD2 (6 bases). The CDR3 loop spans 13 amino acids. Germline V gene sequence: CDR1 MNHNS, CDR2 SASEGT. Trimming left V 1 base short and J 9 bases short, with 10 bases between. CDR3 coding DNA: TGTGCCAGCAGTGAAGGGACTACTATCATTCAGTACTTC. Amino acids: CASSEGTTIIQYF.

Here the CDR3 DNA reads TGTGCCAGCCGACGGACAGGGACGAACACTGAAGCTTTCTTT. Its protein product is CASRRTGTNTEAFF. V and J are TRBV6-4 and TRBJ1-1, with 8 positions matching TRBD1. J gave up 1 base and V 8 bases, and 6 bases lay outside the gene matches. This CDR3 has 14 residues. CDR1 is MRHNA, CDR2 SNTAGT, per germline.

The rearrangement uses TRBV9 and TRBJ2-7; the D gene is possibly TRBD2 (6 bases). There are 15 residues in the CDR3. V was shortened by 0 bases and J by 6 bases, with 16 bases between the two germline ends. Germline CDR1 reads SGDLS; CDR2 reads YYNGEE. In DNA form, the CDR3 reads TGTGCCAGCAGCGTAGGAGGCGGAGGGGCCGGCGAGCAGTACTTC. Amino acids: CASSVGGGGAGEQYF.

CDR3: CASSKGGEAGDQPQHF. CDR3 nucleotide sequence: TGTGCCAGCAGTAAAGGGGGGGAGGCGGGCGATCAGCCCCAGCATTTT. The J gene is TRBJ1-5, the V gene TRBV6-1, with a possible D match to TRBD1 (6 bases). Germline V CDR1 and CDR2: MNHNS, SASEGT. CDR3 length: 16 amino acids. V was shortened by 5 bases and J by 5 bases, with 19 bases between the two germline ends.

The chain carries TRBV4-2 and TRBJ1-3, with D perhaps matching TRBD1 (5 bases). V lost 2 bases and J lost 4, with 15 bases in between. CDR1 is LGHNA, CDR2 YNFKEQ, per germline. This CDR3 is built from 16 residues. CDR3 residues: CASSQLDRTGGNTIYF. CDR3 in DNA: TGTGCCAGCAGCCAACTTGACAGAACCGGGGGAAACACCATATATTTT.

The V gene is TRBV6-2 or TRBV6-3, the J gene TRBJ2-7; TRBD1 agrees at 9 bases. V lost 5 bases to trimming and J lost 3 bases; unmatched junction nucleotides: 20. CDR1 MNHEY and CDR2 SVGEGT come from the germline V gene. This CDR3 has 19 amino acids. CDR3 region: CASSHPGLGQGRSYYEQYF. The CDR3 bases are TGTGCCAGCAGTCACCCCGGTCTTGGACAGGGGCGATCCTACTACGAGCAGTACTTC.

V usage is TRBV6-1 and J usage is TRBJ2-1; maybe TRBD1 (6 bases). Germline V CDR1 and CDR2: MNHNS, SASEGT. V dropped 4 bases and J dropped 5 bases, with 21 bases sitting between them. This CDR3 has 17 amino acids. CDR3 DNA sequence: TGTGCCAGCAGTGTCCCTGAACGGGACACGGAGAACAATGAGCAGTTCTTC. It is translated as CASSVPERDTENNEQFF.

The chain recombines TRBV6-5 with TRBJ2-7; TRBD1 aligns across 7 bases. CDR3 length: 13 residues. The junction had 6 bases not matched to a gene; V was cut back by 8 bases and J by 2 bases. Per germline, CDR1 MNHEY and CDR2 SVGAGI. The CDR3 region is CASYRDSPYEQYF. The DNA of the CDR3 is TGTGCCAGCTACCGGGACAGCCCCTACGAGCAGTACTTC.

The V call is TRBV14, the J call TRBJ1-1; D remains ambiguous. The CDR3 is 15 amino acids. Trimming shortened V by 2 bases and J by 5 bases, and 15 bases separated the two germline ends. Germline CDR1 SGHDN, CDR2 FVKESK. This CDR3 reads CASSQLTSRRTEAFF. The CDR3 DNA sequence: TGTGCCAGCAGCCAACTAACCAGCCGGCGGACTGAAGCTTTCTTT.

The chain combines TRBV24-1 with TRBJ1-1; 9 bases agree with TRBD1. The V gene end was trimmed by 4 bases and the J gene end by 1 base; junction bases not matched to a gene: 6. From germline, CDR1 is KGHDR and CDR2 SFDVKD. This CDR3 has 16 residues. The CDR3 spells CATSDSGQGKNTEAFF. In DNA form, the CDR3 reads TGTGCCACCAGTGACTCGGGACAGGGAAAGAACACTGAAGCTTTCTTT.

There are a few counts of this clone. The V and J genes are TRBV11-2 and TRBJ1-2; 7 positions agree with TRBD1. V shed 0 bases and J 5 bases; nucleotides not matched to a gene: 6. CDR3 length: 15 amino acids. From germline, CDR1 is SGHAT and CDR2 FQNNGV. Here the CDR3 reads CASSLDEGAGYGYTF. Here the CDR3 DNA reads TGTGCCAGCAGCTTAGATGAGGGGGCAGGATATGGCTACACCTTC.

The V and J genes are TRBV19 and TRBJ2-7, with TRBD1 as a possible D gene (6 bases). Per the germline V gene, CDR1 is LNHDA and CDR2 is SQIVND (reference sequence). V was trimmed by 5 bases and J by 6 bases, leaving 20 bases between them. The CDR3 is made up of 15 amino acids. The CDR3 DNA reads TGTGCCAGTAGTCCCCCGGGACACGCGACCTCCGAGCAGTACTTC. Residues: CASSPPGHATSEQYF.

The CDR3 DNA follows: TGTGCCAGCAGTTTGGGATTGGGGACTGAAGCTTTCTTT. Its protein product is CASSLGLGTEAFF. This chain uses TRBV6-5 with TRBJ1-1, with D unclear. Germline CDR1 MNHEY, CDR2 SVGAGI. The V gene lost 4 bases and the J gene lost 5 bases, with 11 bases spanning the gap. The CDR3 has 13 residues.

The CDR3 region is CASQGDSSYNEQFF. The CDR3 coding sequence is TGTGCCAGCCAGGGTGATAGCTCCTACAATGAGCAGTTCTTC. The rearrangement links TRBV2 to TRBJ2-1; weak D call: TRBD1 (5 bases). The CDR3 is made up of 14 amino acids. Trimming cost V 8 bases and J 0 bases, with 11 bases left between them. Germline values: CDR1 SNHLY, CDR2 FYNNEI.

V is TRBV29-1 and J is TRBJ1-2; no firm D call. Trimming left V 3 bases short and J 2 bases short, with 10 bases between. Germline CDR1 and CDR2: SQVTM and ANQGSEA. The CDR3 sequence is 13 residues long. CDR3 residues: CSVEEQLNYGYTF. The CDR3 DNA is TGCAGCGTTGAGGAACAGCTAAACTATGGCTACACCTTC.

The chain has TRBV6-4 and TRBJ2-7, with D maybe TRBD1 (6 bases). CDR1 is MRHNA and CDR2 is SNTAGT in the germline V gene. The germline V and J ends were trimmed by 9 bases and 2 bases, with 11 bases remaining between them. This CDR3 region has 12 residues. This chain's CDR3 is CAREGQTYEQYF. The CDR3 coding sequence is TGTGCCAGAGAGGGACAAACCTACGAGCAGTACTTC.

The chain links TRBV3-1 (or the pseudogene TRBV3-2) to TRBJ1-2, with D tentatively TRBD1 (5 bases). Germline CDR1 and CDR2: LGHDT and YNNKEL (reference sequence). The CDR3 totals 14 residues. V lost 4 bases, J lost 0 bases, and 9 bases lay in between. CDR3 bases: TGTGCCAGCAGCCCCTTGGGGGCTAACTATGGCTACACCTTC. Amino acid sequence: CASSPLGANYGYTF.

The table lists this clone with a few counts. This chain uses TRBV3-1 (or the pseudogene TRBV3-2) with TRBJ1-1; possible D gene TRBD1, 6 bases. The CDR3 is 18 amino acids. The germline V gene has CDR1 LGHDT and CDR2 YNNKEL (reference sequence). V gave up 2 bases and J gave up 1 base, with 20 bases separating them. The CDR3 here is CASSQSGGGPRGNTEAFF. CDR3 coding DNA: TGTGCCAGCAGCCAATCCGGCGGGGGACCCAGGGGGAACACTGAAGCTTTCTTT.